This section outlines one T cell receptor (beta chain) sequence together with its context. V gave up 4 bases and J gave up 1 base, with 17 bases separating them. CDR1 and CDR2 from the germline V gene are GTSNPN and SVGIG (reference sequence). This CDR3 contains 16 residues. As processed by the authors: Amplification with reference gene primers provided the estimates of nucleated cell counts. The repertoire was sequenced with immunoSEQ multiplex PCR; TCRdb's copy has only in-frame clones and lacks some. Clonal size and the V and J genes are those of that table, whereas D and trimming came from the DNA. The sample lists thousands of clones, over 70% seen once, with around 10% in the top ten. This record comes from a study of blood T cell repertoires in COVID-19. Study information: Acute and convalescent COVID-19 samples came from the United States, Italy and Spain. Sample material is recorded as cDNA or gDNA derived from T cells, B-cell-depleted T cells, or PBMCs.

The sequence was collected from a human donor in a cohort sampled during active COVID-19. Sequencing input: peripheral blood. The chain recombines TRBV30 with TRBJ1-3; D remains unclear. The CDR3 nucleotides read TGTGCCTGGAATCCGCGGGCCCGCGTTTCTGGAAACACCATATATTTT. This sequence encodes CAWNPRARVSGNTIYF.